Below, 32 T cell receptor beta chains from the same sample are listed, as sequenced in a study of blood T cell repertoires in COVID-19. The protocol was immunoSEQ multiplex PCR, while the TCRdb copy is restricted to in-frame clones and leaves out a portion. This sample has about 370,000 clones; around 91% occur once, and the top ten carry about 1%. Material for sequencing was PBMCs or T cells enriched from blood (not recorded which). Source of these receptors: a man aged 18 to 30 who had recovered from COVID-19.

The chain links TRBV3-1 (or the pseudogene TRBV3-2) to TRBJ1-2; the match to TRBD1 covers 8 bases. The CDR3 runs 15 residues. Losses at the gene ends were 4 bases for V and 2 bases for J; bases not matched to a gene: 6. Germline CDR1 is LGHDT and CDR2 is YNNKEL (reference sequence). CDR3 in amino acids: CASSRRDRSNYGYTF. The DNA for the CDR3 is TGTGCCAGCAGCCGCAGGGACAGGTCAAACTATGGCTACACCTTC.

Note on this clone: Other nucleotide sequences from this sample produce the same CDR3. The chain carries TRBV7-9 and TRBJ2-1, with 9 bases that match TRBD2. The junction had 6 bases not matched to a gene; V was cut back by 5 bases and J by 1 base. The length of the CDR3 is 16 residues. Germline loops: CDR1 SEHNR, CDR2 FQNEAQ (reference sequence). This CDR3 reads CASSPIAGASYNEQFF. CDR3 coding DNA: TGTGCCAGCAGCCCGATAGCGGGAGCGTCCTACAATGAGCAGTTCTTC.

J is TRBJ2-1 and V is TRBV27, with TRBD1 matching 11 bases. This CDR3 contains 14 residues. With V trimmed by 7 bases and J by 8 bases, 7 bases remained unmatched. CDR1 is MNHEY, CDR2 SMNVEV, per germline (reference sequence). The CDR3 reads CASTGTGGIDEQFF. DNA of the CDR3: TGTGCCAGCACTGGGACAGGGGGAATAGATGAGCAGTTCTTC.

The chain combines TRBV7-3 with TRBJ1-1, with 7 positions matching TRBD1. This CDR3 has 12 amino acids. Germline values: CDR1 SGHTA, CDR2 FQGTGA. The V gene end was trimmed by 5 bases and the J gene end by 6 bases; junction bases not matched to a gene: 3. As DNA, the CDR3 is TGTGCCAGCAGCCAAGGGGGCGCTGAAGCTTTCTTT. Translated, it gives CASSQGGAEAFF. Based on the CDR3 plus reference TRBV7-3 and TRBJ1-1, the full variable domain is GAGVSQTPSNKVTEKGKYVELRCDPISGHTALYWYRQSLGQGPEFLIYFQGTGAADDSGLPNDRFFAVRPEGSVSTLKIQRTERGDSAVYLCASSQGGAEAFFGQGTRLTVV.

V is TRBV29-1 and J is TRBJ2-1; 10 bases match TRBD1. CDR1 SQVTM and CDR2 ANQGSEA come from the germline V gene. V was pared by 6 bases and J by 8 bases, with 16 bases of the junction left unmatched. There are 16 residues in the CDR3. This CDR3 is CSVPPLRTGGGDEQFF. CDR3 in DNA: TGCAGCGTCCCGCCCCTGCGGACAGGGGGAGGGGATGAGCAGTTCTTC.

The V gene is TRBV7-9, the J gene TRBJ1-5; D is unclear. This CDR3 comprises 14 residues. Germline CDR1 and CDR2: SEHNR and FQNEAQ (reference sequence). With 1 base removed from V and 4 bases from J, the gap between germline ends came to 8 bases. In DNA, the CDR3 is TGTGCCAGCAGCTTAGAGTCAGTAAATCAGCCCCAGCATTTT. This codes for CASSLESVNQPQHF.

The rearrangement links TRBV6-2 or TRBV6-3 to TRBJ2-1; 14 nucleotides match TRBD2. Trimming cost V 4 bases and J 14 bases; bases outside gene matches: 10. Per germline, CDR1 MNHEY and CDR2 SVGEGT. The CDR3 runs to 15 residues. The CDR3 sequence is CASSSGTSGSQRKFF. DNA of the CDR3: TGTGCCAGCAGTTCCGGGACTAGCGGGAGTCAGCGGAAGTTCTTC.

This clone was observed a handful of times. This chain connects TRBV27 to TRBJ1-1, with D possibly being TRBD1 (5 bases). The CDR3 is 14 residues long. CDR1 is MNHEY, CDR2 SMNVEV, per germline (reference sequence). V gave up 6 bases and J gave up 1 base, with 12 bases separating them. CDR3 sequence (DNA): TGTGCCAGCAGACCGACAGCCCAGAACACTGAAGCTTTCTTT. Translated: CASRPTAQNTEAFF.

The V and J genes are TRBV7-2 and TRBJ1-2, with TRBD1 matching 7 bases. Germline CDR1 and CDR2: SGHTA and FQGNSA. CDR3 length equals 15 residues. V gave up 5 bases and J gave up 4 bases; unmatched junction bases: 10. CDR3 coding DNA: TGTGCCAGCAGCGACGGGGCAGGGGGAGTCTATGGCTACACCTTC. Translation gives CASSDGAGGVYGYTF.

DNA of the CDR3: TGTGCCAGCAGTCCGCGCCCGAATAGGGACAGGGTTAAGGGCTACACCTTC. It is translated as CASSPRPNRDRVKGYTF. The rearrangement uses TRBV27 and TRBJ1-2; 9 bases align to TRBD1. The trim removed 5 bases at V and 8 bases at J, leaving 18 bases unmatched. This CDR3 region has 17 residues. Per the germline V gene, CDR1 is MNHEY and CDR2 is SMNVEV (reference sequence).

The chain employs TRBV7-9 and TRBJ2-7, with 9 bases matching TRBD1. The ends lost 2 bases at V and 4 bases at J; junction bases unmatched: 6. The CDR3 totals 15 residues. Germline V lookup: CDR1 SEHNR, CDR2 FQNEAQ (reference sequence). Here the CDR3 DNA reads TGTGCCAGCAGCTTATACCGGGACAGGGAGTACGAGCAGTACTTC. This encodes CASSLYRDREYEQYF.

CDR3 coding DNA: TGTGCCAGTAGCTCGGGACAGGGTTCGGCTAGCAATCAGCCCCAGCATTTT. Translation gives CASSSGQGSASNQPQHF. The chain is built from TRBV19 and TRBJ1-5; 9 positions agree with TRBD1. Germline V lookup: CDR1 LNHDA, CDR2 SQIVND (reference sequence). There are 17 residues in the CDR3. Trimming took 6 bases from V and 0 from J; bases not matched to a gene: 9.

The rearrangement links TRBV9 to TRBJ2-1, with a possible D match to TRBD1 (6 bases). Germline CDR1 SGDLS, CDR2 YYNGEE. This CDR3 has 15 residues. The V end was cut by 1 base, the J end by 3 bases, with 11 bases between. The CDR3 spells CASSVLTGNYNEQFF. CDR3 sequence (DNA): TGTGCCAGCAGCGTACTGACAGGAAACTACAATGAGCAGTTCTTC.

The CDR3 region is CASSSTGSVVSSYNSPLHF. The CDR3 coding sequence is TGTGCCAGCAGTTCCACGGGTTCGGTGGTAAGCTCCTATAATTCACCCCTCCACTTT. V and J are TRBV6-8 and TRBJ1-6; D gene ambiguous. The V end was cut by 4 bases, the J end by 0 bases, with 19 bases between. CDR3 length: 19 residues. The germline CDR1 and CDR2 sequences are MNHGY and SAAAGT.

The rearrangement links TRBV30 to TRBJ1-4; 10 positions match TRBD1. The V segment lost 2 bases and the J segment 7 bases; nucleotides outside the gene matches: 1. The CDR3 has 13 residues. Germline CDR1 reads GTSNPN; CDR2 reads SVGIG (reference sequence). The CDR3 sequence is CAWSRDRGEKLFF. The DNA for the CDR3 is TGTGCCTGGAGTCGGGACAGGGGTGAAAAACTGTTTTTT.

This rearrangement joins TRBV3-1 (or the pseudogene TRBV3-2) to TRBJ1-3, with D unclear. Trimming took 1 base from V and 4 from J, leaving 5 bases between them. CDR3 length: 13 residues. Germline V gene data show CDR1 as LGHDT and CDR2 as YNNKEL (reference sequence). CDR3 residues: CASSQALGNTIYF. The DNA for the CDR3 is TGTGCCAGCAGCCAAGCCCTCGGAAACACCATATATTTT.

The chain employs TRBV28 and TRBJ2-7; 10 bases agree with TRBD1. This CDR3 comprises 13 residues. Germline values: CDR1 MDHEN, CDR2 SYDVKM. With V trimmed by 6 bases and J by 3 bases, 2 bases remained unmatched. This CDR3 is CASRDRGIYEQYF. The CDR3 DNA reads TGTGCCAGCAGGGACAGGGGGATCTACGAGCAGTACTTC.

The CDR3 DNA sequence: TGTGCCAGCAGCCAAGAAGGAACGGGGGGCGGTGGCTACACCTTC. It translates to CASSQEGTGGGGYTF. The chain is built from TRBV3-1 (or the pseudogene TRBV3-2) and TRBJ1-2; possible D gene TRBD1, 6 bases. The CDR3 covers 15 residues. Germline lookup yields CDR1 LGHDT and CDR2 YNNKEL (reference sequence). The germline V and J ends were trimmed by 0 bases and 7 bases, with 15 bases remaining between them.

The chain has TRBV7-9 and TRBJ1-2; 11 positions match TRBD1. Germline CDR1 is SEHNR and CDR2 is FQNEAQ (reference sequence). J was trimmed by 1 base and V by 5 bases; bases with no gene match: 9. CDR3 length: 17 amino acids. The CDR3 reads CASSDGQGARGNYGYTF. The CDR3 region has the DNA TGTGCCAGCAGCGATGGACAGGGGGCGCGGGGTAACTATGGCTACACCTTC. Full variable domain (rest looked up from reference TRBV7-9 and TRBJ1-2): DTGVSQNPRHKITKRGQNVTFRCDPISEHNRLYWYRQTLGQGPEFLTYFQNEAQLEKSRLLSDRFSAERPKGSFSTLEIQRTEQGDSAMYLCASSDGQGARGNYGYTFGSGTRLTVV.

This clone was found a few times. The chain carries TRBV5-1 and TRBJ2-1; 13 bases fit TRBD2. With V trimmed by 3 bases and J by 7 bases, 7 bases remained unmatched. The CDR3 is made up of 16 amino acids. Germline-derived CDR1 and CDR2 are SGHRS and YFSETQ. This CDR3 is CASSSGLAGVANEQFF. CDR3 coding DNA: TGCGCCAGCAGCTCCGGACTAGCGGGAGTGGCGAATGAGCAGTTCTTC. Full variable domain (outside the CDR3, taken from reference TRBV5-1 and TRBJ2-1): KAGVTQTPRYLIKTRGQQVTLSCSPISGHRSVSWYQQTPGQGLQFLFEYFSETQRNKGNFPGRFSGRQFSNSRSEMNVSTLELGDSALYLCASSSGLAGVANEQFFGPGTRLTVL.

The chain carries TRBV7-3 and TRBJ1-1; 7 bases fit TRBD1. Germline V gene lookup returns CDR1 SGHTA and CDR2 FQGTGA. The CDR3 is 13 amino acids. J was trimmed by 12 bases and V by 5 bases; bases with no gene match: 12. DNA for the CDR3: TGTGCCAGCAGCCCTCACGTGGGACAGCGAACTTTCTTT. It specifies CASSPHVGQRTFF.

CDR3 amino acids: CACSGGSQPQHF. CDR3 in DNA: TGTGCCTGTTCAGGGGGAAGTCAGCCCCAGCATTTT. The chain is built from TRBV30 and TRBJ1-5, with 7 bases identical to TRBD1. Germline values: CDR1 GTSNPN, CDR2 SVGIG (reference sequence). V dropped 6 bases and J dropped 6; count of bases not matched to a gene: 5. The CDR3 runs to 12 residues.

Only one count was recorded for this clone. The V and J genes are TRBV6-5 and TRBJ1-5; TRBD1 is a possible D gene (5 bases). Between the trimmed V and J ends, which lost 6 bases and 5 bases, there was a span of 14 bases. The germline CDR1 and CDR2 sequences are MNHEY and SVGAGI. The CDR3 extends over 14 amino acids. The CDR3 DNA reads TGTGCCAGCAGCTTCAGACAGCTTGATCAGCCCCAGCATTTT. This translates into CASSFRQLDQPQHF.

V usage is TRBV24-1 and J usage is TRBJ2-1, with a weak D call TRBD1 (5 bases). Germline V gene lookup returns CDR1 KGHDR and CDR2 SFDVKD. This CDR3 is built from 15 residues. Trimming shortened V by 5 bases and J by 6 bases, and 16 bases separated the two germline ends. CDR3 amino acids: CATSVLGGAFNEQFF. CDR3 nucleotides: TGTGCCACCAGTGTGCTTGGTGGGGCGTTCAATGAGCAGTTCTTC.

This sequence joins TRBV3-1 (or the pseudogene TRBV3-2) and TRBJ1-5; 10 bases match TRBD1. Losses at the gene ends were 4 bases for V and 7 bases for J; bases not matched to a gene: 4. CDR1 is LGHDT and CDR2 is YNNKEL in the germline V gene (reference sequence). CDR3 length: 14 amino acids. CDR3 in amino acids: CASSLRQGAQPQHF. The CDR3 DNA is TGTGCCAGCAGCCTAAGACAGGGGGCGCAGCCCCAGCATTTT.

The genes are TRBV19 and TRBJ1-2; 7 nucleotides line up with TRBD1. Trimming at V came to 2 bases and at J to 4 bases, leaving 10 bases not matched to a gene. The CDR3 is made up of 16 amino acids. CDR1 LNHDA and CDR2 SQIVND come from the germline V gene (reference sequence). DNA for the CDR3: TGTGCCAGTAGTATATCCCCGGACAGGACAGTCTATGGCTACACCTTC. Translating gives CASSISPDRTVYGYTF.

The chain links TRBV27 to TRBJ2-7, with D perhaps matching TRBD2 (5 bases). V lost 5 bases and J 1 base, leaving 18 bases between the germline ends. Germline V gene sequence: CDR1 MNHEY, CDR2 SMNVEV (reference sequence). CDR3 length: 16 residues. The CDR3 bases are TGTGCCAGCAGTCCCTATCCCAAAAGGACTTCCTACGAGCAGTACTTC. Its protein product is CASSPYPKRTSYEQYF.

The chain has TRBV10-1 and TRBJ1-4; D remains ambiguous. The V gene's germline CDR1 is WNHNN and CDR2 SYGVQD (reference sequence). V lost 6 bases and J lost 0, with 5 bases in between. This CDR3 has 13 amino acids. This chain's CDR3 is CASSPATNEKLFF. CDR3 nucleotides: TGCGCCAGCAGCCCCGCAACTAATGAAAAACTGTTTTTT.

The chain combines TRBV19 with TRBJ1-5; D unresolved. Germline V gene data show CDR1 as LNHDA and CDR2 as SQIVND (reference sequence). V lost 5 bases, J lost 0 bases, and 8 bases lay in between. This CDR3 spans 14 amino acids. CDR3 loop: CASSEAYSNQPQHF. CDR3 sequence (DNA): TGTGCCAGTAGTGAAGCATATAGCAATCAGCCCCAGCATTTT.

The chain carries TRBV11-3 and TRBJ1-1, with no clear D. The ends were cut back, 1 base at V and 4 bases at J, with 7 bases in the middle. Germline V lookup: CDR1 SGHNT, CDR2 YENEEA. The CDR3 totals 13 residues. The CDR3 loop reads CASSLASSTEAFF. The CDR3 DNA follows: TGTGCCAGCAGCTTAGCATCTAGCACTGAAGCTTTCTTT.

The rearrangement joins TRBV28 to TRBJ2-3; D gene ambiguous. The CDR3 loop spans 14 amino acids. Deletions cut 2 bases from V and 1 base from J, with 7 bases between. The germline V gene encodes CDR1 MDHEN and CDR2 SYDVKM. CDR3 nucleotide sequence: TGTGCCAGCAGTTTAGCGGATGGCACAGATACGCAGTATTTT. Translating it yields CASSLADGTDTQYF.

The chain combines TRBV9 with TRBJ1-6; the D is unclear. The V and J ends lost 0 bases and 7 bases respectively, with 11 bases between them. This CDR3 comprises 15 residues. Germline CDR1 reads SGDLS; CDR2 reads YYNGEE. CDR3 in DNA: TGTGCCAGCAGCGTAGGGTGGGGAGCAAATTCACCCCTCCACTTT. Protein product: CASSVGWGANSPLHF.